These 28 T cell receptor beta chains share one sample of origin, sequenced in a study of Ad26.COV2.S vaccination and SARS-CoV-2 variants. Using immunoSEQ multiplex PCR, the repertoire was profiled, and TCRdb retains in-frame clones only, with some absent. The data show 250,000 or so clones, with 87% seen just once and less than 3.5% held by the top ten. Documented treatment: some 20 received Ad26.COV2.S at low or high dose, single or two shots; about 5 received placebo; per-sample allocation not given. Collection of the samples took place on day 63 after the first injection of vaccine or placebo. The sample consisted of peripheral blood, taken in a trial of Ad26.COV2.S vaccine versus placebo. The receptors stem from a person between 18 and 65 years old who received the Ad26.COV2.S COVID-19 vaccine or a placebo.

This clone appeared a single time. This CDR3 reads CASSLGRGNEQFF. CDR3 nucleotides: TGTGCCAGCAGCTTAGGCCGTGGGAATGAGCAGTTCTTC. This chain joins TRBV13 and TRBJ2-1; D is ambiguous. V lost 0 bases to trimming and J lost 7 bases, with 7 bases between them. Germline lookup yields CDR1 PRHDT and CDR2 FYEKMQ (reference sequence). This CDR3 is built from 13 residues. Drawing the rest from reference TRBV13 and TRBJ2-1, the complete variable domain is AAGVIQSPRHLIKEKRETATLKCYPIPRHDTVYWYQQGPGQDPQFLISFYEKMQSDKGSIPDRFSAQQFSDYHSELNMSSLELGDSALYFCASSLGRGNEQFFGPGTRLTVL.

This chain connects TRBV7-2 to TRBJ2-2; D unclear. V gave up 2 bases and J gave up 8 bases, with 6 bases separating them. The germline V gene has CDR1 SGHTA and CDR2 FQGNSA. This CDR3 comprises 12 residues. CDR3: CASSLPPGELFF. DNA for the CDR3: TGTGCCAGCAGCTTACCACCTGGGGAGCTGTTTTTT.

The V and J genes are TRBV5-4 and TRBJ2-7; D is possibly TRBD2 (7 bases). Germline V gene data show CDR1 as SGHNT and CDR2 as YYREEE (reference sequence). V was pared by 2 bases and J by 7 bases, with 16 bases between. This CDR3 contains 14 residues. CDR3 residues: CASSFDRGAREQYV. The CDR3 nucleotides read TGTGCCAGCAGCTTCGATCGGGGGGCAAGAGAGCAGTACGTC.

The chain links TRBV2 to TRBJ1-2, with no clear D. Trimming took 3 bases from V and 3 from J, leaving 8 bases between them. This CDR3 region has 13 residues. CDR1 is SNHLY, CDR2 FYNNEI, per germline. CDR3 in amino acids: CASSEGKHYGYTF. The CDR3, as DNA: TGTGCCAGCAGTGAGGGAAAACACTATGGCTACACCTTC.

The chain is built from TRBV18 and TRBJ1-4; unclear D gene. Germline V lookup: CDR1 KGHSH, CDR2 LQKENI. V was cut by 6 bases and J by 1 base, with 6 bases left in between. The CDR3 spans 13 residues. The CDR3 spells CASSAQTNEKLFF. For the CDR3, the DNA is TGTGCCAGCTCCGCACAAACTAATGAAAAACTGTTTTTT.

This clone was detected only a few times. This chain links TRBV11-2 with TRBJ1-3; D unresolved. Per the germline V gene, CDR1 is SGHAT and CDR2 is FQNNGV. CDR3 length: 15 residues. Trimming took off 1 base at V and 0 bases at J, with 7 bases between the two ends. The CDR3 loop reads CASSLGRTSGNTIYF. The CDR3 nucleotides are TGTGCCAGCAGCTTAGGGCGGACCTCTGGAAACACCATATATTTT.

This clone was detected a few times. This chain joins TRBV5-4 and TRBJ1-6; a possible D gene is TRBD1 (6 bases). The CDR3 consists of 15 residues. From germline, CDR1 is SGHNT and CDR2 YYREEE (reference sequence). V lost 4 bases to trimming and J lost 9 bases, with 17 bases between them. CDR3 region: CASSPGQTVGSPLHF. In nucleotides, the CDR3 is TGTGCCAGCAGCCCGGGACAAACGGTGGGTTCACCCCTCCACTTT.

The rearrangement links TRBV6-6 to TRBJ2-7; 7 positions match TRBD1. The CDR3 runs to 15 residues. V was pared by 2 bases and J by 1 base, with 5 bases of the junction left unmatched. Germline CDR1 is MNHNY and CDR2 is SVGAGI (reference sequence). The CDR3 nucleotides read TGTGCCAGCAGTTACAGACAGGGCCCATCCTACGAGCAGTACGTC. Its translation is CASSYRQGPSYEQYV.

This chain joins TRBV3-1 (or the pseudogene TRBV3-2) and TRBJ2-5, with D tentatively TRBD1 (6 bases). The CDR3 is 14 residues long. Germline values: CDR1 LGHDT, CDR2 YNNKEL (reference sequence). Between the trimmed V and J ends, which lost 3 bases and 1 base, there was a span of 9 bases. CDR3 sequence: CASSHRTAQETQYF. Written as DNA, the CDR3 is TGTGCCAGCAGCCACCGGACAGCCCAAGAGACCCAGTACTTC.

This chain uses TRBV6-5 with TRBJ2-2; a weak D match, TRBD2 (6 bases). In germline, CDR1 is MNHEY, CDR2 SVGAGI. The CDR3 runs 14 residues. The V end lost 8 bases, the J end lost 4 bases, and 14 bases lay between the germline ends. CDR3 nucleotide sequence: TGTGCCAGCCTGAGGAGGGAGAGCACCGGGGAGCTGTTTTTT. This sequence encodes CASLRRESTGELFF.

Written as DNA, the CDR3 is TGTGCCAGCAGTTTACTCGGACGCGAGCAGTACGTC. Protein product: CASSLLGREQYV. The genes are TRBV12-3 or TRBV12-4 and TRBJ2-7; D is unclear. V shed 2 bases and J shed 6 bases, with 8 bases lying between them. CDR3 size: 12 residues.

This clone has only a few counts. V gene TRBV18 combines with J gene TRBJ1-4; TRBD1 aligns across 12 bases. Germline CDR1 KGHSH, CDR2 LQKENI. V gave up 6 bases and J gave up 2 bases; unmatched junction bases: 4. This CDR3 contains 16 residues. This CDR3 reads CASSPGQGATNEKLFF. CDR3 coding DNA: TGTGCCAGCTCGCCGGGACAGGGGGCCACTAATGAAAAACTGTTTTTT.

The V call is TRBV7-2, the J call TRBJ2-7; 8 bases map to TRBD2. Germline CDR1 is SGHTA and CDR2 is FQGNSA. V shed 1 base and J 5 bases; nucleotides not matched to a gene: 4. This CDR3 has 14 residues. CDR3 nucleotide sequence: TGTGCCAGCAGCTTAGTTTCGGGGGGGAACGAGCAGTACTTC. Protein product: CASSLVSGGNEQYF.

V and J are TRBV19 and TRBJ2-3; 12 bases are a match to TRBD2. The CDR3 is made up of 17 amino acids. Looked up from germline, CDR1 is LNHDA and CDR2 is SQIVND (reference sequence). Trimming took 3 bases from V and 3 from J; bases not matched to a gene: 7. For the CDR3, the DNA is TGTGCCAGTAGTATGACTAGCGGGGGTGCCGGGACAGATACGCAGTATTTT. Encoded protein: CASSMTSGGAGTDTQYF.

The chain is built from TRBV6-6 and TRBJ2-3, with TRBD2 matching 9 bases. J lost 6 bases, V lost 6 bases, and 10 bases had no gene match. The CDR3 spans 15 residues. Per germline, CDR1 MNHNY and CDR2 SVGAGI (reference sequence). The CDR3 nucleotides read TGTGCCAGCAGGGGGACTAGCATAACAGGGGATACGCAGTATTTT. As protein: CASRGTSITGDTQYF.

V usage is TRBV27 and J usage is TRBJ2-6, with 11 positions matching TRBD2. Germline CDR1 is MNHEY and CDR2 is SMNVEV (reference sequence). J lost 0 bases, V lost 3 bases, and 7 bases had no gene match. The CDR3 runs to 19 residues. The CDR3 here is CASSLLSGGDYSGANVLTF. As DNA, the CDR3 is TGTGCCAGCAGTTTGCTTAGCGGGGGGGATTACTCTGGGGCCAACGTCCTGACTTTC.

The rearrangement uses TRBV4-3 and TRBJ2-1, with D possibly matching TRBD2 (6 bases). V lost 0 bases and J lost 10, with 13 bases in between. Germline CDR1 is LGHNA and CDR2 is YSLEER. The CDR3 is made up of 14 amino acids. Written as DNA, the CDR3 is TGCGCCAGCAGCCAAGATCTGGGACTGAACGAGCAGTTCTTC. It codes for CASSQDLGLNEQFF.

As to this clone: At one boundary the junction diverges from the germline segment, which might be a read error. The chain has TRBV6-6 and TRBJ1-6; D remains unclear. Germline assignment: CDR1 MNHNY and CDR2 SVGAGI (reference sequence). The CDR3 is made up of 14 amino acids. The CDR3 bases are TGTGCCAGCAGTTATTCCGCCAAAAATTCGCCCCTCCACTTT. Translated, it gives CASSYSAKNSPLHF.

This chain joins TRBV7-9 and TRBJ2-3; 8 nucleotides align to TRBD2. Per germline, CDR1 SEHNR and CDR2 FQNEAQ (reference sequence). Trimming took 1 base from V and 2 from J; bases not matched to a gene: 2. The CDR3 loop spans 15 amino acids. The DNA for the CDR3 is TGTGCCAGCAGCTTAGTACTAGCGGACACAGATACGCAGTATTTT. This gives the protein CASSLVLADTDTQYF.

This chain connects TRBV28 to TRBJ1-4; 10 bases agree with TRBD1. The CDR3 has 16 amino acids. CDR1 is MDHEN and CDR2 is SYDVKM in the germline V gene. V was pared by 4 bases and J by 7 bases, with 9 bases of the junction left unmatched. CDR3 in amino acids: CASSSRTGGWIEKLFF. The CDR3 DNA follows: TGTGCCAGCAGTTCTCGGACAGGGGGTTGGATTGAAAAACTGTTTTTT.

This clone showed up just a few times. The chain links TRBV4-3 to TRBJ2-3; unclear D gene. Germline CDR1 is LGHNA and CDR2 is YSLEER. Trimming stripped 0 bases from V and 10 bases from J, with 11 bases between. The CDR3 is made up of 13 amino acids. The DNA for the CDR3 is TGCGCCAGCAGCCAAGAAGTGTCCCGGGCGCAGTATTTT. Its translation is CASSQEVSRAQYF.

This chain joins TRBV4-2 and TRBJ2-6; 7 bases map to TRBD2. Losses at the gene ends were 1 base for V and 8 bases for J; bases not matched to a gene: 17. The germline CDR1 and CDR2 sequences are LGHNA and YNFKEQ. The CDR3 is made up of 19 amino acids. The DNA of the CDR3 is TGTGCCAGCAGCCAAGTTTTAACGGGGGGTTGGGGGGAAACCAACGTCCTGACTTTC. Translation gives CASSQVLTGGWGETNVLTF.

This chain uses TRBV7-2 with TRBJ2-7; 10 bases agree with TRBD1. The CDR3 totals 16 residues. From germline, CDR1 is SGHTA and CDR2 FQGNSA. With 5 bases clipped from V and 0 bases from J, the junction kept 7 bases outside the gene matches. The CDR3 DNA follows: TGTGCCAGCAGCCCCAGGACAGGGGGGAGCTCCTACGAGCAGTACTTC. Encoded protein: CASSPRTGGSSYEQYF.

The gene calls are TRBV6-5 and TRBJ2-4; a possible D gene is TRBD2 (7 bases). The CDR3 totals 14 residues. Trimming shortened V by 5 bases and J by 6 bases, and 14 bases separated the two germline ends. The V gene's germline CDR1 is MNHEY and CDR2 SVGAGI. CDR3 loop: CASSLNRGANIQYF. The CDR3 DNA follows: TGTGCCAGCAGTCTTAACCGGGGGGCAAACATTCAGTACTTC.

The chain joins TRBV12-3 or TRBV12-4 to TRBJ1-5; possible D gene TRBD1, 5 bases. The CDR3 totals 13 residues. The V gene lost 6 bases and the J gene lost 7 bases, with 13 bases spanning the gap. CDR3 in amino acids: CASRRRVGQPQHF. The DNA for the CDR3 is TGTGCCAGCAGGCGCAGGGTTGGGCAGCCCCAGCATTTT.

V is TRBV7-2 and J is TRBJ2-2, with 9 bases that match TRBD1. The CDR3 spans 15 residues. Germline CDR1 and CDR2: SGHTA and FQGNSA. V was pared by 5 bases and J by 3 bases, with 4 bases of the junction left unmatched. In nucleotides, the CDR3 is TGTGCCAGCAGCCCGGGACAGGGCTACACCGGGGAGCTGTTTTTT. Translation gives CASSPGQGYTGELFF.

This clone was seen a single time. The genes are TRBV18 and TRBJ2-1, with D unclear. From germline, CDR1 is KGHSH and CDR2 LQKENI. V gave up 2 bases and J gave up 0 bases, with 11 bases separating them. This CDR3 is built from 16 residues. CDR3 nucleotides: TGTGCCAGCTCACCAATAACCCTATTCTCCTACAATGAGCAGTTCTTC. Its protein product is CASSPITLFSYNEQFF.

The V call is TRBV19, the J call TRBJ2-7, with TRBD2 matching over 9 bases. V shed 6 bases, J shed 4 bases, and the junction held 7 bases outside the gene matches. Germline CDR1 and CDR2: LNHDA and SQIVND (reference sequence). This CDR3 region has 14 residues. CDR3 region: CASSRGGAKYEQYV. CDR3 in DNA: TGTGCCAGTAGCCGCGGGGGGGCGAAGTACGAGCAGTACGTC.